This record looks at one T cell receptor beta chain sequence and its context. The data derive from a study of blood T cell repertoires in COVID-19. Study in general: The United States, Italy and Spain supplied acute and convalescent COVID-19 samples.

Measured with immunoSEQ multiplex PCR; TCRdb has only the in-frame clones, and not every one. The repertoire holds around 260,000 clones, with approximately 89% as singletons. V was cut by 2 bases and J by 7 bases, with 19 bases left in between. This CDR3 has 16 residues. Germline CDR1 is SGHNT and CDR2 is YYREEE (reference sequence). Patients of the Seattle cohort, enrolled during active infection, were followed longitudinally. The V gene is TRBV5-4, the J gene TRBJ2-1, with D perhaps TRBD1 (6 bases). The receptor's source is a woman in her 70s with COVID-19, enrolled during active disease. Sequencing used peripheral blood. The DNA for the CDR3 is TGTGCCAGCAGCTTTTTGGACAGCAGCGGCGGGAATGAGCAGTTCTTC. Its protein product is CASSFLDSSGGNEQFF.